A selection of T cell receptor beta chains follows, all from one sample in a study of CD8+ T cells in alopecia areata. Method: immunoSEQ multiplex PCR; TCRdb's copy keeps in-frame clones and lacks some. The table shows 110,000 or so clones, with 55% to 70% occurring only once. Sequenced material: NKG2D-low CD8+ T cells sorted from blood. Source of these receptors: a human donor with alopecia areata. Each CDR3 is given with its conserved first and last residue. D genes are given only for firm matches. Clone sizes are given selectively: once, few, many, or a class where the clone is expanded.

V: TRBV2; size: .; D: TRBD2; J: TRBJ2-7; CDR3: CASSEVLAGEREQYF; DNA: TGTGCCAGCAGTGAAGTACTAGCGGGAGAGCGGGAGCAGTACTTC
V: TRBV5-1; size: .; D: .; J: TRBJ2-5; CDR3: CASRFPEILAEGEYQETQYF; DNA: TGCGCCAGCAGGTTCCCCGAAATCCTAGCGGAGGGGGAGTACCAAGAGACCCAGTACTTC
V: TRBV5-6; size: .; D: .; J: TRBJ2-1; CDR3: CASSLGGSAQFF; DNA: TGTGCCAGCAGCTTGGGGGGCTCTGCTCAGTTCTTC
V: TRBV9; size: .; D: TRBD1; J: TRBJ2-5; CDR3: CASSGGTGLGVETQYF; DNA: TGTGCCAGCAGCGGAGGGACAGGGCTGGGGGTGGAGACCCAGTACTTC
V: TRBV29-1; size: few; D: .; J: TRBJ1-1; CDR3: CSVELNTEAFF; DNA: TGCAGCGTTGAGCTGAACACTGAAGCTTTCTTT
V: TRBV14; size: .; D: .; J: TRBJ2-7; CDR3: CASSQGWNYEQYF; DNA: TGTGCCAGCAGCCAAGGTTGGAACTACGAGCAGTACTTC
V: TRBV27; size: .; D: .; J: TRBJ2-7; CDR3: CASSLSLGFLGEQYF; DNA: TGTGCCAGCAGTTTATCGTTAGGGTTTCTGGGCGAGCAGTACTTC
V: TRBV6-6; size: .; D: .; J: TRBJ2-3; CDR3: CASSQTGDGTDTQYF; DNA: TGTGCCAGCAGTCAAACGGGAGATGGCACAGATACGCAGTATTTT
V: TRBV5-1; size: .; D: .; J: TRBJ2-7; CDR3: CASSLTFNSYEQYF; DNA: TGCGCCAGCAGCCTGACCTTTAACTCCTACGAGCAGTACTTC
V: TRBV4-1; size: .; D: .; J: TRBJ2-7; CDR3: CASSQERVSTYEQYF; DNA: TGCGCCAGCAGCCAAGAACGTGTGTCAACCTACGAGCAGTACTTC
V: TRBV28; size: .; D: .; J: TRBJ2-1; CDR3: CASSLNEQFF; DNA: TGTGCCAGCAGTCTCAATGAGCAGTTCTTC
V: TRBV29-1; size: .; D: TRBD2; J: TRBJ2-3; CDR3: CSVEDPSGGTDTQYF; DNA: TGCAGCGTTGAAGATCCTAGCGGGGGCACAGATACGCAGTATTTT
V: TRBV9; size: .; D: TRBD2; J: TRBJ2-1; CDR3: CASSVWEGLVNNEQFF; DNA: TGTGCCAGCAGCGTTTGGGAGGGACTAGTAAACAATGAGCAGTTCTTC
V: TRBV28; size: .; D: .; J: TRBJ1-5; CDR3: CASSPRQYNQPQHF; DNA: TGTGCCAGCAGTCCCCGACAGTACAATCAGCCCCAGCATTTT
V: TRBV7-6; size: .; D: TRBD2; J: TRBJ2-1; CDR3: CASSLAGGYNEQFF; DNA: TGTGCCAGCAGCTTAGCGGGAGGGTACAATGAGCAGTTCTTC
V: TRBV7-2; size: .; D: .; J: TRBJ2-7; CDR3: CASSLGDTEQYF; DNA: TGTGCCAGCAGCTTAGGGGACACCGAGCAGTACTTC
V: TRBV2; size: .; D: TRBD2; J: TRBJ2-5; CDR3: CAMGLADAETQYF; DNA: TGTGCCATGGGACTAGCGGACGCAGAGACCCAGTACTTC
V: TRBV27; size: .; D: TRBD1; J: TRBJ2-7; CDR3: CASSPRTGGSEQYF; DNA: TGTGCCAGCAGCCCTAGGACAGGGGGCTCCGAGCAGTACTTC
V: TRBV7-9; size: few; D: TRBD1; J: TRBJ1-2; CDR3: CASSLGTGEEDGYTF; DNA: TGTGCCAGCAGCTTAGGCACAGGGGAGGAGGATGGCTACACCTTC
V: TRBV29-1; size: .; D: .; J: TRBJ2-7; CDR3: CSVGIGDLYYEQYF; DNA: TGCAGCGTTGGGATCGGGGACCTCTACTACGAGCAGTACTTC
V: TRBV4-1; size: .; D: TRBD2; J: TRBJ2-5; CDR3: CASSQGGSSGSRETQYF; DNA: TGCGCCAGCAGCCAGGGCGGGAGTAGCGGGAGTAGGGAGACCCAGTACTTC
V: TRBV28; size: few; D: TRBD2; J: TRBJ2-1; CDR3: CASSFGLAAYNEQFF; DNA: TGTGCCAGCAGTTTCGGACTAGCGGCCTACAATGAGCAGTTCTTC
V: TRBV4-1; size: few; D: .; J: TRBJ2-3; CDR3: CASSQEGLGGRDGPDTQYF; DNA: TGCGCCAGCAGCCAAGAAGGTTTGGGGGGACGCGACGGACCAGATACGCAGTATTTT
V: TRBV7-2; size: .; D: .; J: TRBJ1-5; CDR3: CASSLDGVQISNQPQHF; DNA: TGTGCCAGCAGCCTAGACGGGGTACAAATTAGCAATCAGCCCCAGCATTTT
V: TRBV11-2; size: .; D: .; J: TRBJ2-1; CDR3: CASSFASGDEQFF; DNA: TGTGCCAGCAGCTTCGCGTCCGGGGATGAGCAGTTCTTC
V: TRBV7-6; size: .; D: .; J: TRBJ2-3; CDR3: CASSFGSTDTQYF; DNA: TGTGCCAGCAGCTTCGGTAGCACAGATACGCAGTATTTT
V: TRBV6-5; size: .; D: .; J: TRBJ1-1; CDR3: CASSYGWNTEAFF; DNA: TGTGCCAGCAGTTACGGCTGGAACACTGAAGCTTTCTTT